Shown below are 27 T cell receptor beta chains from a single sample sequenced in a study of CD4 T cells in relation to SARS-CoV-2 and coronaviruses. Some clones are missing from TCRdb's copy, which holds only in-frame ones; the method was immunoSEQ multiplex PCR. The table records about 65,000 clones, around 86% of them present only once. Before the COVID-19 pandemic, during about 2011-2019, CD4+ T cells were taken from unexposed donors. Sequenced material: memory CD4+ T cells from PBMCs. These receptors were obtained from a human donor in good health.

This chain uses TRBV5-1 with TRBJ2-1, with D unclear. V was shortened by 2 bases and J by 6 bases, with 9 bases between the two germline ends. The CDR3 is made up of 13 amino acids. The germline V gene encodes CDR1 SGHRS and CDR2 YFSETQ. The CDR3 spells CASSFSVSNEQFF. The CDR3 coding sequence is TGCGCCAGCAGCTTTTCAGTATCCAATGAGCAGTTCTTC.

The chain recombines TRBV4-3 with TRBJ2-3; TRBD2 aligns across 8 bases. Germline trimming cut 1 base from V and 2 bases from J; bases unmatched to any gene: 8. The CDR3 totals 17 residues. Germline-derived CDR1 and CDR2 are LGHNA and YSLEER. The CDR3 protein is CASSQVVAGGLTDTQYF. The CDR3 DNA sequence: TGCGCCAGCAGCCAAGTGGTCGCGGGGGGCCTCACAGATACGCAGTATTTT.

The CDR3 loop is CASSYGTDSVGTF. The CDR3 DNA is TGTGCCAGCAGTTACGGGACGGACTCTGTGGGTACCTTC. This chain joins TRBV6-6 and TRBJ1-2; D is perhaps TRBD1 (5 bases). The V gene's germline CDR1 is MNHNY and CDR2 SVGAGI (reference sequence). CDR3 length: 13 residues. Trimming pared 2 bases from V and 14 bases from J, leaving 18 bases between.

The chain's CDR3 is CATSGLRTGLQETQYF. The CDR3 DNA reads TGTGCCACCAGTGGATTGCGGACAGGTCTCCAAGAGACCCAGTACTTC. The chain carries TRBV24-1 and TRBJ2-5; TRBD1 aligns across 7 bases. V shed 5 bases and J 1 base; nucleotides not matched to a gene: 9. Germline loops: CDR1 KGHDR, CDR2 SFDVKD. CDR3 length: 16 residues.

The chain couples TRBV4-1 to TRBJ1-1; TRBD1 is a possible D gene (6 bases). This CDR3 contains 14 residues. Looked up from germline, CDR1 is MGHRA and CDR2 is YSYEKL. The V and J ends lost 3 bases and 4 bases respectively, with 12 bases between them. CDR3 in DNA: TGCGCCAGCAGCCAGATCGGAGGGGGCACTGAAGCTTTCTTT. Residues: CASSQIGGGTEAFF.

The chain recombines TRBV4-3 with TRBJ2-7; no clear D. Germline CDR1 and CDR2: LGHNA and YSLEER. Trimming removed 2 bases at V and 4 bases at J, with 9 bases between. This CDR3 has 13 residues. This CDR3 is CASSQQSGYEQYF. For the CDR3, the DNA is TGCGCCAGCAGCCAACAGTCCGGGTACGAGCAGTACTTC.

The rearrangement uses TRBV7-9 and TRBJ2-5; D might be TRBD1 (5 bases). The germline V gene encodes CDR1 SEHNR and CDR2 FQNEAQ (reference sequence). Trimming pared 0 bases from V and 4 bases from J, leaving 9 bases between. The CDR3 length is 14 residues. The CDR3 region is CASSLAAGLETQYF. CDR3 in DNA: TGTGCCAGCAGCTTAGCGGCAGGGTTAGAGACCCAGTACTTC.

J is TRBJ1-4 and V is TRBV19; 9 positions agree with TRBD1. The CDR3 loop spans 15 amino acids. V gave up 2 bases and J gave up 7 bases; unmatched junction bases: 5. CDR1 LNHDA and CDR2 SQIVND come from the germline V gene (reference sequence). This CDR3 reads CASSITGQGGEKLFF. The CDR3 DNA follows: TGTGCCAGTAGTATAACGGGACAGGGAGGTGAAAAACTGTTTTTT.

The rearrangement links TRBV5-1 to TRBJ2-7; D ambiguous. The CDR3 is 14 amino acids. The germline V gene encodes CDR1 SGHRS and CDR2 YFSETQ. The V end was cut by 0 bases, the J end by 3 bases, with 10 bases between. The CDR3 sequence is CASSLVFTNYEQYF. The CDR3 coding sequence is TGCGCCAGCAGCTTGGTTTTCACAAACTACGAGCAGTACTTC.

The gene calls are TRBV28 and TRBJ2-1; D is unresolved. This CDR3 has 14 residues. V was pared by 6 bases and J by 5 bases, with 14 bases between. Germline CDR1 reads MDHEN; CDR2 reads SYDVKM. The chain's CDR3 is CASRLPQEHNEQFF. The CDR3 DNA is TGTGCCAGCAGACTCCCACAAGAACACAATGAGCAGTTCTTC. Full variable domain (missing parts from reference TRBV28 and TRBJ2-1): DVKVTQSSRYLVKRTGEKVFLECVQDMDHENMFWYRQDPGLGLRLIYFSYDVKMKEKGDIPEGYSVSREKKERFSLILESASTNQTSMYLCASRLPQEHNEQFFGPGTRLTVL.

This clone has a handful of counts. This rearrangement joins TRBV19 to TRBJ1-5; D gene ambiguous. Germline CDR1 and CDR2: LNHDA and SQIVND (reference sequence). Trimming cost V 3 bases and J 6 bases, with 6 bases left between them. This CDR3 contains 12 residues. The CDR3 sequence: CASSIEIQPQHF. CDR3 nucleotides: TGTGCCAGTAGTATCGAAATTCAGCCCCAGCATTTT. Together with reference TRBV19 and TRBJ1-5, the CDR3 gives the full variable domain: DGGITQSPKYLFRKEGQNVTLSCEQNLNHDAMYWYRQDPGQGLRLIYYSQIVNDFQKGDIAEGYSVSREKKESFPLTVTSAQKNPTAFYLCASSIEIQPQHFGDGTRLSIL.

J is TRBJ2-7 and V is TRBV3-1 (or the pseudogene TRBV3-2), with 8 positions matching TRBD2. The CDR3 length is 20 residues. Germline assignment: CDR1 LGHDT and CDR2 YNNKEL (reference sequence). The V gene end was trimmed by 0 bases and the J gene end by 2 bases; junction bases not matched to a gene: 18. The CDR3 region has the DNA TGTGCCAGCAGCCAAGATCGGAATAGCGGGAATTACCCGACCACCTACGAGCAGTACTTC. Translation gives CASSQDRNSGNYPTTYEQYF.

This rearrangement joins TRBV7-3 to TRBJ2-7, with 7 bases that match TRBD1. The J segment lost 0 bases and the V segment lost 5 bases, leaving 4 bases of the junction unmatched. Germline CDR1 and CDR2: SGHTA and FQGTGA. This CDR3 has 14 residues. The CDR3 loop is CASSPRDSSYEQYF. In nucleotides, the CDR3 is TGTGCCAGCAGCCCTCGGGACAGCTCCTACGAGCAGTACTTC.

This clone was picked up one time. The chain joins TRBV5-4 to TRBJ2-3; D gene unclear. The germline V and J ends were trimmed by 5 bases and 0 bases, with 7 bases remaining between them. This CDR3 has 13 residues. CDR1 SGHNT and CDR2 YYREEE come from the germline V gene (reference sequence). The CDR3 sequence is CASRSQSTDTQYF. For the CDR3, the DNA is TGTGCCAGCAGGAGCCAAAGCACAGATACGCAGTATTTT.

The chain carries TRBV6-5 and TRBJ1-1; D call uncertain. The CDR3 contains 15 residues. Deletions cut 5 bases from V and 6 bases from J, with 19 bases between. CDR1 and CDR2 (germline): MNHEY, SVGAGI. CDR3 nucleotide sequence: TGTGCCAGCAGTCGGGCCCTCGGGCCTGGAGCTGAAGCTTTCTTT. Translating it yields CASSRALGPGAEAFF.

This clone was seen only once. The chain couples TRBV7-3 to TRBJ2-3; D is possibly TRBD1 (6 bases). Germline CDR1 and CDR2: SGHTA and FQGTGA. The CDR3 has 15 amino acids. Trimming stripped 5 bases from V and 2 bases from J, with 14 bases between. The CDR3: CASSPRGLYTDTQYF. The CDR3 DNA follows: TGTGCCAGCAGCCCCAGGGGTCTTTACACAGATACGCAGTATTTT. Full variable domain (outside the CDR3, taken from reference TRBV7-3 and TRBJ2-3): GAGVSQTPSNKVTEKGKYVELRCDPISGHTALYWYRQSLGQGPEFLIYFQGTGAADDSGLPNDRFFAVRPEGSVSTLKIQRTERGDSAVYLCASSPRGLYTDTQYFGPGTRLTVL.

The chain carries TRBV5-6 and TRBJ1-5; no clear D gene. Germline V lookup: CDR1 SGHDT, CDR2 YYEEEE. The CDR3 runs to 15 residues. With 1 base removed from V and 5 bases from J, the gap between germline ends came to 13 bases. This chain's CDR3 is CASSLYRRRDQPQHF. DNA of the CDR3: TGTGCCAGCAGCTTGTATAGAAGGAGGGATCAGCCCCAGCATTTT.

This chain connects TRBV6-6 to TRBJ2-3; 8 nucleotides line up with TRBD2. This CDR3 contains 17 residues. Germline CDR1 and CDR2: MNHNY and SVGAGI (reference sequence). V lost 5 bases to trimming and J lost 0 bases; unmatched junction nucleotides: 10. The CDR3 sequence: CASSPTLAGSSTDTQYF. In DNA, the CDR3 is TGTGCCAGCAGTCCGACCTTAGCGGGATCTAGCACAGATACGCAGTATTTT.

This chain uses TRBV21-1 with TRBJ1-5; the D call TRBD1 from the table was never checked on the DNA. TRBV21-1 is a pseudogene. CDR3 length: 19 amino acids. The CDR3 DNA sequence: TGTGCCAGCAGCATACATGGCAGGGTAATGGGATCAAGCAATCAGCCCCAGCATTTT. Its translation is CASSIHGRVMGSSNQPQHF.

The chain carries TRBV18 and TRBJ1-5; D is undetermined. The CDR3 is 15 amino acids. The V gene lost 2 bases and the J gene lost 9 bases, with 17 bases spanning the gap. Germline lookup yields CDR1 KGHSH and CDR2 LQKENI. CDR3 region: CASSPVFGSSGPQHF. As DNA, the CDR3 is TGTGCCAGCTCACCAGTGTTTGGGTCATCCGGGCCCCAGCATTTT.

The chain joins TRBV28 to TRBJ1-1; D may be TRBD1 (6 bases). V was trimmed by 6 bases and J by 5 bases, leaving 19 bases between them. Germline-derived CDR1 and CDR2 are MDHEN and SYDVKM. This CDR3 spans 15 amino acids. For the CDR3, the DNA is TGTGCCAGCAGGACATTACGGGGGGCAGGGACTGAAGCTTTCTTT. This codes for CASRTLRGAGTEAFF.

This rearrangement joins TRBV28 to TRBJ2-5; 10 nucleotides align to TRBD2. V was clipped by 2 bases and J by 5 bases; unmatched bases: 8. The CDR3 runs to 16 residues. Germline V gene lookup returns CDR1 MDHEN and CDR2 SYDVKM. The CDR3 nucleotides are TGTGCCAGCAGTTTAAGCGGGGGGGGCCGTGTGGAGACCCAGTACTTC. Amino acids: CASSLSGGGRVETQYF.

This clone was picked up one time. The rearrangement links TRBV5-1 to TRBJ1-4, with TRBD1 matching over 8 bases. Germline lookup yields CDR1 SGHRS and CDR2 YFSETQ. The CDR3 is made up of 14 amino acids. The V and J ends lost 4 bases and 4 bases, in that order; junction bases with no gene match: 3. The chain's CDR3 is CASSTGQGNEKLFF. For the CDR3, the DNA is TGCGCCAGCAGCACCGGACAGGGTAATGAAAAACTGTTTTTT.

The chain is built from TRBV6-5 and TRBJ2-1, with 7 positions matching TRBD2. The CDR3 has 15 amino acids. Germline V gives CDR1 MNHEY, CDR2 SVGAGI. J lost 5 bases, V lost 4 bases, and 8 bases had no gene match. CDR3 protein: CASSSLASGDNEQFF. The CDR3 bases are TGTGCCAGCAGTTCGTTGGCTAGCGGAGACAATGAGCAGTTCTTC.

The chain has TRBV12-3 or TRBV12-4 and TRBJ2-5; the match to TRBD2 covers 7 bases. The CDR3 is made up of 13 amino acids. V was pared by 6 bases and J by 5 bases, with 6 bases of the junction left unmatched. CDR3 DNA sequence: TGTGCCAGCAGCGGACTAGGCAGGGAGACCCAGTACTTC. Protein sequence: CASSGLGRETQYF.

The chain joins TRBV6-5 to TRBJ1-2; D not certain. Trimming cost V 0 bases and J 3 bases, with 11 bases left between them. Looked up from germline, CDR1 is MNHEY and CDR2 is SVGAGI. This CDR3 has 15 residues. The CDR3 is CASSYSTPRDYGYTF. In DNA form, the CDR3 reads TGTGCCAGCAGTTACTCGACACCAAGGGACTATGGCTACACCTTC.

This clone has more than one count but fewer than ten. The chain links TRBV5-4 to TRBJ2-1, with a weak D call TRBD1 (6 bases). Trimming took 4 bases from V and 5 from J, leaving 16 bases between them. From germline, CDR1 is SGHNT and CDR2 YYREEE (reference sequence). This CDR3 is built from 15 residues. In DNA form, the CDR3 reads TGTGCCAGCAGCCCACAGGGTTTACGGGACAATGAGCAGTTCTTC. It codes for CASSPQGLRDNEQFF.